The entry below gives a single T cell receptor beta chain sequence along with its context. This clonotype was observed at least ten times. What this receptor recognizes is not known. No clone much larger than this one lies a single base away; base qualities are absent. Reading the label with the study, this specimen's treatment or condition is: allogeneic hematopoietic cell transplantation with graft depleted of TCRalphabeta T cells and CD19 B cells. The transplant recipients were children given TCRalphabeta/CD19-depleted allogeneic hematopoietic cell grafts. The data derive from a study of T-cell reconstitution after alpha-beta-depleted transplantation in children (dated by TCRdb to between 2015 and 2016). Regarding the research as a whole: Using TCR repertoire profiling, the study quantitatively followed how T-cell immune reconstitution unfolded in children after TCRalphabeta/CD19-depleted allogeneic hematopoietic cell transplantation.

General study outcomes and caveats: The apparently early recovery of alphabetaT-cell counts about two months after transplant reportedly depended on only several hundred rapidly expanded clones that came from non-depleted graft cells. In some patients, high TCRbeta diversity at day 60 was attributed to recipient T cells and intrathymic progenitors that had survived conditioning. Hyperexpanded clone frequencies declined over subsequent months; after one year, T-cell counts and TCRbeta diversity were mostly attributed to newly produced T cells.

To prepare the library, PCR was applied. Sequenced using an Illumina HiSeq 2500. Molecular barcoding was employed in the preparation of TCR libraries, with unique molecular identifiers being used to normalize TCRbeta repertoire quantification. TCRdb reprocessed the public reads (quality trimming at Q25 with fastp, clone calling with MiXCR) and kept in-frame beta chains. When rows share a CDR3 protein, they turn into one entry using the most common DNA and genes. The sample table lists roughly 150,000 distinct CDR3 sequences, 11% of them with a count of one. Less than 15% of the sample is in the top ten clones. The TCR was taken from a boy between 2 and 15 years old with acute myeloid leukemia, due to receive a stem cell transplant. The specimen comprised PBMCs, sampled before TCRalphabeta/CD19-depleted stem cell transplant.

CDR3 region: CASSLEIVGALYNEQFF. The base sequence is TGTGCCAGCAGCTTAGAAATCGTCGGAGCCTTATACAATGAGCAGTTCTTC. Recombination joined TRBV11-2 with TRBJ2-1; no D segment can be confidently identified. The CDR3, from cysteine to phenylalanine, totals 17 residues. Only the CDR3 DNA stays, 51 bases, in frame from base 1. The germline V gene provides CDR1 SGHAT and CDR2 FQNNGV. V and J are truncated by 0 bases and 4 bases respectively, leaving an intervening sequence of 16 bases.